This T cell receptor (beta chain) stems from a study of control samples from healthy donors and cancer patients. The V segment lost 0 bases and the J segment 3 bases; nucleotides outside the gene matches: 5. In germline, CDR1 is SGHAT, CDR2 FQNNGV. The CDR3 consists of 16 residues. The assay was immunoSEQ multiplex PCR, and TCRdb's table has in-frame clones only and misses some. The table records around 200,000 clones, over 85% of them present only once. The specimen sequenced was blood. This TCR was sampled from a man aged 18 to 29 in good health. The chain joins TRBV11-2 to TRBJ1-3; 7 bases map to TRBD1. Written as DNA, the CDR3 is TGTGCCAGCAGCTTAGACCCGACAGGGAATGGAAACACCATATATTTT. This codes for CASSLDPTGNGNTIYF.